This T cell receptor beta chain was captured by sequencing in a study of Ad26.COV2.S vaccination and SARS-CoV-2 variants. Study information: Once, or twice with 56 days between doses, Ad26.COV2.S was given intramuscularly. Study-level results: Vaccine and placebo recipients had similar non-spike TCR breadth.

This sample's treatment: some 19 received Ad26.COV2.S at low or high dose, single or two shots; about 5 received placebo; per-sample allocation not given. Material that was analyzed had been drawn on day 63 after the first vaccine or placebo injection. Note on this clone: Its antigen is unknown.

This CDR3 is 15 amino acids long. Trimming cost V 2 bases and J 1 base; bases outside gene matches: 1. From germline, CDR1 is SGHTA and CDR2 FQGNSA. The method was immunoSEQ multiplex PCR; TCRdb's version includes in-frame clones alone and lacks a portion of them. In the table there are 300,000 to 500,000 clones, less than 90% of which are singletons. The input for sequencing was peripheral blood, taken in a trial of Ad26.COV2.S vaccine versus placebo. The chain links TRBV7-2 to TRBJ1-3; 8 bases agree with TRBD1. The source of this sequence is a person aged 18-60 years who received the Ad26.COV2.S COVID-19 vaccine or a placebo. As DNA, the CDR3 is TGTGCCAGCAGCTTAACAGGGGGGTCTGGAAACACCATATATTTT. This sequence encodes CASSLTGGSGNTIYF.